Each of the 14 T cell receptor beta chains below was sequenced from the same sample in a study of blood T cell repertoires in COVID-19. The protocol was immunoSEQ multiplex PCR, while the TCRdb copy is restricted to in-frame clones and leaves out a portion. This table has about 300,000 clones, about 90% appearing once. Input material: peripheral blood. The receptors were sampled from a woman in her twenties or thirties with COVID-19, enrolled during active disease.

The chain employs TRBV6-2 or TRBV6-3 and TRBJ2-7; 11 bases are shared with TRBD1. V gave up 6 bases and J gave up 0 bases; unmatched junction bases: 7. CDR1 and CDR2 from the germline V gene are MNHEY and SVGEGT. The CDR3 is made up of 16 amino acids. The CDR3 sequence: CASSHVGTGGSYEQYF. In DNA, the CDR3 is TGTGCCAGCAGCCACGTCGGGACAGGGGGCTCCTACGAGCAGTACTTC.

The chain is built from TRBV25-1 and TRBJ2-4; TRBD1 might be the D (6 bases). The germline CDR1 and CDR2 sequences are MGHDK and SYGVNS. The CDR3 has 14 residues. Trimming took off 8 bases at V and 9 bases at J, with 20 bases between the two ends. CDR3: CASPISPQGRIQYF. The CDR3 DNA reads as TGTGCCAGCCCGATCAGCCCCCAGGGGCGCATTCAGTACTTC.

This clone was recorded at least ten times. The chain links TRBV4-2 to TRBJ2-1, with 10 bases lining up with TRBD2. Germline trimming cut 3 bases from V and 3 bases from J; bases unmatched to any gene: 5. Germline assignment: CDR1 LGHNA and CDR2 YNFKEQ. CDR3 length equals 16 residues. For the CDR3, the DNA is TGTGCCAGCAGCCAGACAGGACTAGCGGACTACAATGAGCAGTTCTTC. Its protein is CASSQTGLADYNEQFF.

The chain employs TRBV5-6 and TRBJ1-2; no firm D call. The CDR3 length is 12 residues. Per the germline V gene, CDR1 is SGHDT and CDR2 is YYEEEE. The V and J ends lost 0 bases and 7 bases respectively, with 7 bases between them. Here the CDR3 reads CASSLVGSGYTF. DNA for the CDR3: TGTGCCAGCAGCTTGGTTGGCAGTGGCTACACCTTC.

CDR3: CASSLSANYGYTF. The DNA for the CDR3 is TGTGCCAGCAGCTTATCCGCTAACTATGGCTACACCTTC. The chain links TRBV7-2 to TRBJ1-2; D is uncertain. V dropped 2 bases and J dropped 0 bases, with 4 bases sitting between them. Germline V lookup: CDR1 SGHTA, CDR2 FQGNSA. The CDR3 has 13 amino acids.

The chain carries TRBV30 and TRBJ1-3, with a possible D match to TRBD1 (5 bases). The CDR3 length is 13 residues. Germline-derived CDR1 and CDR2 are GTSNPN and SVGIG (reference sequence). The CDR3 region has the DNA TGTGCGCGGGAGGGGTCCTCTGGAAACACCATATATTTT. Its translation: CAREGSSGNTIYF.

This chain links TRBV29-1 with TRBJ2-3; a weak D match, TRBD1 (7 bases). In germline, CDR1 is SQVTM, CDR2 ANQGSEA. Trimming took 6 bases from V and 11 from J, leaving 24 bases between them. The CDR3 runs 14 residues. The CDR3 is CSVSLGGTGGVQYF. The CDR3, as DNA: TGCAGCGTATCACTAGGGGGCACCGGGGGTGTGCAGTATTTT.

The rearrangement joins TRBV6-4 to TRBJ2-3, with 11 positions matching TRBD2. Germline trimming cut 3 bases from V and 0 bases from J; bases unmatched to any gene: 2. Looked up from germline, CDR1 is MRHNA and CDR2 is SNTAGT. The CDR3 length is 16 residues. CDR3 DNA: TGTGCCAGCAGTGAAGTAGCGGGGGGGAGCACAGATACGCAGTATTTT. Translation: CASSEVAGGSTDTQYF.

V is TRBV7-2 and J is TRBJ2-5; D is perhaps TRBD1 (5 bases). The germline CDR1 and CDR2 sequences are SGHTA and FQGNSA. Trimming took off 1 base at V and 3 bases at J, with 15 bases between the two ends. The CDR3 runs to 16 residues. The CDR3 region has the DNA TGTGCCAGCAGCTTAGTCTCTGGGGCAGGAAAAGAGACCCAGTACTTC. This gives the protein CASSLVSGAGKETQYF.

This chain uses TRBV18 with TRBJ1-2, with D possibly matching TRBD1 (5 bases). The CDR3 runs 15 residues. V was cut by 6 bases and J by 4 bases, with 18 bases left in between. Per germline, CDR1 KGHSH and CDR2 LQKENI. The CDR3 loop reads CASSREPWRGYGYTF. CDR3 DNA sequence: TGTGCCAGCTCCCGCGAGCCTTGGAGGGGCTATGGCTACACCTTC.

CDR3 loop: CASSLGGSNTEAFF. The DNA of the CDR3 is TGTGCCAGCAGCTTAGGAGGGTCGAACACTGAAGCTTTCTTT. The chain has TRBV7-2 and TRBJ1-1; no firm D call. The V gene's germline CDR1 is SGHTA and CDR2 FQGNSA. This CDR3 contains 14 residues. Trimming stripped 1 base from V and 1 base from J, with 7 bases between.

The V and J genes are TRBV28 and TRBJ2-1; D gene uncertain. V was pared by 6 bases and J by 7 bases, with 7 bases between. Germline CDR1 MDHEN, CDR2 SYDVKM. The CDR3 consists of 11 residues. The CDR3 DNA follows: TGTGCCAGCAGCATTGTTAATGAGCAGTTCTTC. Amino acids: CASSIVNEQFF.

V is TRBV6-5 and J is TRBJ1-2; TRBD1 agrees at 7 bases. Germline V gene lookup returns CDR1 MNHEY and CDR2 SVGAGI. Trimming took 6 bases from V and 5 from J; bases not matched to a gene: 9. The CDR3 runs to 14 residues. This chain's CDR3 is CASRPTGAGYGYTF. In DNA, the CDR3 is TGTGCCAGCAGACCCACAGGGGCGGGATATGGCTACACCTTC.

This chain uses TRBV12-2 with TRBJ1-5; TRBD1 is the table's D call and was not checked against the DNA. TRBV12-2 is a recognized pseudogene. There are 18 residues in the CDR3. The CDR3 DNA reads TGTGCAAGTCGCCCCCTGGTGGGGCCAGGGGGTCCGAAACAGCCCCAGCATTTT. Translation: CASRPLVGPGGPKQPQHF.